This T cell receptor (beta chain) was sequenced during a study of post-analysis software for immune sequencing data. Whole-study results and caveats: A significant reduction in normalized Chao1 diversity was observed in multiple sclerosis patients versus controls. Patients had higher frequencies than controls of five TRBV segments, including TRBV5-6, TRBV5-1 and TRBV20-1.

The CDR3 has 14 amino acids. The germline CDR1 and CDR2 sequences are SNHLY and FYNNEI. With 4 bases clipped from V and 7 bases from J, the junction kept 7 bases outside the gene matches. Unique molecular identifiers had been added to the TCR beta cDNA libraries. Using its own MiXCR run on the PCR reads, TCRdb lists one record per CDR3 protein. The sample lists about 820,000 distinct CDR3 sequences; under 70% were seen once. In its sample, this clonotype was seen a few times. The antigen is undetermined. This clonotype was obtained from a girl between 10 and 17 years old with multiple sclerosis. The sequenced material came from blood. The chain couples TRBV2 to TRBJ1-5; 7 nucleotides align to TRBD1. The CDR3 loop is CASSARGGRQPQHF. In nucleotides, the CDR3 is TGTGCCAGCAGTGCTAGAGGGGGCCGGCAGCCCCAGCATTTT.